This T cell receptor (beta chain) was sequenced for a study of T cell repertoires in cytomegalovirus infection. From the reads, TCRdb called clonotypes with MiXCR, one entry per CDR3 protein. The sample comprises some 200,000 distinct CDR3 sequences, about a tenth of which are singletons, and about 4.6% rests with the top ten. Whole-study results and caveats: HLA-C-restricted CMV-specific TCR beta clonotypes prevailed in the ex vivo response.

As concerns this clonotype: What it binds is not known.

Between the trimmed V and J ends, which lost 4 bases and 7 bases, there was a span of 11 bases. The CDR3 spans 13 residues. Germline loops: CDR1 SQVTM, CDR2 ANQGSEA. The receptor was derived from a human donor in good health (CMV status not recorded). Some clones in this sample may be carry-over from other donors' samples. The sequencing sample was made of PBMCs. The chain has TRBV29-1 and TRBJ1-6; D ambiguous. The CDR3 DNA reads TGCAGCGTTGTAACCGGAGGCAATTCACCCCTCCACTTT. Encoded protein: CSVVTGGNSPLHF.